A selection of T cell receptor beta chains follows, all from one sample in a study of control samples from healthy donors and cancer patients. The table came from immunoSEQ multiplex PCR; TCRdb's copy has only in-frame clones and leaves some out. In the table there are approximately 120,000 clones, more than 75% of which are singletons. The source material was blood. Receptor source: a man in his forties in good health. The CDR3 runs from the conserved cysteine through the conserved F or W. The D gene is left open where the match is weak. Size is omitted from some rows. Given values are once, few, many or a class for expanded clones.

TGTGCCAGCAGTTTGGGACTTGGCGGGGGAGTATACGAGCAGTACTTC	CASSLGLGGGVYEQYF	TRBV2	TRBJ2-7	-	TRBD2
TGTGCCAGTAGTATAGGGAAACAGGGGAATCAGCCCCAGCATTTT	CASSIGKQGNQPQHF	TRBV19	TRBJ1-5	once	TRBD1
TGTGCCAGCTTCCCCGGGACAGGGGGCCATACGCAGTATTTT	CASFPGTGGHTQYF	TRBV18	TRBJ2-3	-	TRBD1
TGTGCCAGCAGTTATAGCGGGGGGGTCGAGACCCAGTACTTC	CASSYSGGVETQYF	TRBV6-6	TRBJ2-5	once	TRBD2
TGTGCCAGCAGTGAATACGTAGGGAACACTGAAGCTTTCTTT	CASSEYVGNTEAFF	TRBV25-1	TRBJ1-1	-	-
TGTGCCAGCAGCTTAAGCCCTAGCGGGGGGCCGGGGGAGACCCAGTACTTC	CASSLSPSGGPGETQYF	TRBV7-9	TRBJ2-5	-	TRBD2
TGCAGCGTCCTCAAGTGGGAATGGGATGAGCAGTTCTTC	CSVLKWEWDEQFF	TRBV29-1	TRBJ2-1	-	-
TGCGCCAGCAGCCGGGACAGGGCCTACGAGCAGTACTTC	CASSRDRAYEQYF	TRBV5-1	TRBJ2-7	-	TRBD1
TGCGCCAGCATGGGGGACTCAACTAATGAAAAACTGTTTTTT	CASMGDSTNEKLFF	TRBV5-1	TRBJ1-4	-	-
TGTGCCAGTTCCCTCCTCCTGGGGAACACTGAAGCTTTCTTT	CASSLLLGNTEAFF	TRBV19	TRBJ1-1	-	-
TGTGCCAGCAGCCTCTTGGGACAGACGGCCCATCAGCCCCAGCATTTT	CASSLLGQTAHQPQHF	TRBV5-6	TRBJ1-5	-	TRBD1
TGTGCCATCAGTTCGACGGTTGACAATGAGCAGTTCTTC	CAISSTVDNEQFF	TRBV10-3	TRBJ2-1	-	-
TGTGCCAGCTCACCAATTTGGGCAAAAGCCGGGACAATAGATACGCAGTATTTT	CASSPIWAKAGTIDTQYF	TRBV18	TRBJ2-3	-	-
TGTGCCAGCAGCGTAGTGGGGGCAGGGGGTTCCTACAATGAGCAGTTCTTC	CASSVVGAGGSYNEQFF	TRBV9	TRBJ2-1	-	TRBD1
TGTGCCACCAGCAGAGCGGGCGGGGCTCCGAGGAATACGCAGTATTTT	CATSRAGGAPRNTQYF	TRBV15	TRBJ2-3	once	-
TGTGCCAGCAGCGCGGACAGGGCGAATGAAAAACTGTTTTTT	CASSADRANEKLFF	TRBV7-2	TRBJ1-4	-	TRBD1
TGTGCCAGCAGCCAGCTTGGGACGGCTATCGGCTACACCTTC	CASSQLGTAIGYTF	TRBV4-2	TRBJ1-2	many	-
TGTGCCAGCAGTTACAGGCCGTCCACTGAAGCTTTCTTT	CASSYRPSTEAFF	TRBV12-3/TRBV12-4	TRBJ1-1	-	-
TGTGCCACCAGTGATTTTCCTTACAGGGGTCATGAGCAGTTCTTC	CATSDFPYRGHEQFF	TRBV24-1	TRBJ2-1	-	TRBD1
TGCGCCAGCAGCCAGGGGACTAGCGGTTCCACAGATACGCAGTATTTT	CASSQGTSGSTDTQYF	TRBV4-3	TRBJ2-3	once	TRBD2
TGTGCCAGCACCAACATCGTGAGGGGGCAATATGAAAAACTGTTTTTT	CASTNIVRGQYEKLFF	TRBV21-1	TRBJ1-4	-	-
TGTGCCAGCAGCTCGAGTTCCGGGACTCTCCGAAATACGCAGTATTTT	CASSSSSGTLRNTQYF	TRBV7-6	TRBJ2-3	-	-
TGTGCCAGTAGTATGCGGGGTGGAGCTCTCCCTTACCAGAATCAGCCCCAGCATTTT	CASSMRGGALPYQNQPQHF	TRBV19	TRBJ1-5	-	-
TGTGCCAGCAGCGTACCGAACACCGGGGAGCTGTTTTTT	CASSVPNTGELFF	TRBV9	TRBJ2-2	-	-
TGTGCCAGCAGCTTAGTCAGGGGAGCTAACTATGGCTACACCTTC	CASSLVRGANYGYTF	TRBV7-8	TRBJ1-2	few	-
TGCGCCAGCAGCGGGGGACTAGCGGAATCCTACGAGCAGTACTTC	CASSGGLAESYEQYF	TRBV5-1	TRBJ2-7	-	TRBD2
TGTGCCAGCAGCGATGGACAGGGTCGTGGCTACACCTTC	CASSDGQGRGYTF	TRBV7-2	TRBJ1-2	once	TRBD1
TGCGCCAGCAGCCAAGGTACCCGAGGACTAGTTCCCTACGAGCAGTACTTC	CASSQGTRGLVPYEQYF	TRBV4-1	TRBJ2-7	-	TRBD2
TGCGCCAGCAGGACAGGGGGCGCTCGGTCGAACATTCAGTACTTC	CASRTGGARSNIQYF	TRBV5-1	TRBJ2-4	-	TRBD1